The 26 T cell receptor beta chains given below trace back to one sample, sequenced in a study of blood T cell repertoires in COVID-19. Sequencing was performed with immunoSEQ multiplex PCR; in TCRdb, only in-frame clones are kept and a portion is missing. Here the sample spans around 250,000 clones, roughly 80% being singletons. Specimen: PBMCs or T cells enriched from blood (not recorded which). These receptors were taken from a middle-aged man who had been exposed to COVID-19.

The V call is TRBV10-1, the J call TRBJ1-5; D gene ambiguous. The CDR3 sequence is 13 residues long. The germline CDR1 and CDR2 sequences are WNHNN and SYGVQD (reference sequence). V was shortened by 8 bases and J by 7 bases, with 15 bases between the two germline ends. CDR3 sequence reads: CASPEGVRQPQHF. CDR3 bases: TGCGCCAGCCCCGAGGGAGTACGACAGCCCCAGCATTTT.

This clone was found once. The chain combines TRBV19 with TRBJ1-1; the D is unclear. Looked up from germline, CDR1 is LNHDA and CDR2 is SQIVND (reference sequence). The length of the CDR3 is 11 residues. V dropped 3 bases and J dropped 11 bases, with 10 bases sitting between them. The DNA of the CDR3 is TGTGCCAGTAGTATGATTAATGCGGCTTTCTTT. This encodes CASSMINAAFF.

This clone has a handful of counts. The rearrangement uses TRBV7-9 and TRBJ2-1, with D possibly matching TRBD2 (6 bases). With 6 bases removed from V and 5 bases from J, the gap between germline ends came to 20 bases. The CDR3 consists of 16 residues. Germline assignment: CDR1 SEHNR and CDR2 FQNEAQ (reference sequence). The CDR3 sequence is CASSPPRGTPDNEQFF. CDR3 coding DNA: TGTGCCAGCAGTCCTCCCCGCGGGACCCCAGACAATGAGCAGTTCTTC.

CDR3 DNA: TGTGCCAGCAGCTCGGGGGAGACCCAGTACTTC. Translation: CASSSGETQYF. V usage is TRBV7-3 and J usage is TRBJ2-5; possibly TRBD2 for D (5 bases). Germline CDR1 reads SGHTA; CDR2 reads FQGTGA. The CDR3 totals 11 residues. Trimming stripped 4 bases from V and 5 bases from J, with 5 bases between.

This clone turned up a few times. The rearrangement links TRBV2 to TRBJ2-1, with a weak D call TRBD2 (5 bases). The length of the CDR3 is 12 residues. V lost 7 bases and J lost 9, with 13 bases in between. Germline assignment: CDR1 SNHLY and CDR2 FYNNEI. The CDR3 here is CASMEDVTEQFF. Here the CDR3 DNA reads TGTGCCAGCATGGAGGACGTCACTGAGCAGTTCTTC. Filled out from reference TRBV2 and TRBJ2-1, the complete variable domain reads EPEVTQTPSHQVTQMGQEVILRCVPISNHLYFYWYRQILGQKVEFLVSFYNNEISEKSEIFDDQFSVERPDGSNFTLKIRSTKLEDSAMYFCASMEDVTEQFFGPGTRLTVL.

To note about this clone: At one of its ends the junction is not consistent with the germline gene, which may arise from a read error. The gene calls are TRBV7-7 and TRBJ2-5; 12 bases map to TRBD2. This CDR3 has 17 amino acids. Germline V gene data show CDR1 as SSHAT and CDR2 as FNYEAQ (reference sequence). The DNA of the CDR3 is TGTGCTAGCAGCTTTGGGCTAGCGGGAGGGCAACAAGAGACCCAGTACTTC. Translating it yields CASSFGLAGGQQETQYF.

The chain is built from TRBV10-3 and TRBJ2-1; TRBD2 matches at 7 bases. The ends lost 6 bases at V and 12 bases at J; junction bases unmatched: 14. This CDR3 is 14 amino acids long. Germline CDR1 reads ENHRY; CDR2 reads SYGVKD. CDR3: CAIRPSGGGFGQFF. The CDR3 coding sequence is TGTGCCATCAGACCTAGCGGCGGGGGTTTTGGGCAGTTCTTC.

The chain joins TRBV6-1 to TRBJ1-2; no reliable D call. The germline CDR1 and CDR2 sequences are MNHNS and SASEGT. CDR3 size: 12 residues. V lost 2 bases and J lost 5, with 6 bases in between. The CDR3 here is CASSEIAYGYTF. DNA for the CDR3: TGTGCCAGCAGTGAAATAGCGTATGGCTACACCTTC.

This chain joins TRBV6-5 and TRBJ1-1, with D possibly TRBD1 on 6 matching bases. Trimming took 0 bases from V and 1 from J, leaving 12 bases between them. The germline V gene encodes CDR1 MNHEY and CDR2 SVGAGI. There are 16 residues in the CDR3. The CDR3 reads CASSYSRGGWNTEAFF. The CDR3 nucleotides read TGTGCCAGCAGTTACTCGAGGGGGGGTTGGAACACTGAAGCTTTCTTT.

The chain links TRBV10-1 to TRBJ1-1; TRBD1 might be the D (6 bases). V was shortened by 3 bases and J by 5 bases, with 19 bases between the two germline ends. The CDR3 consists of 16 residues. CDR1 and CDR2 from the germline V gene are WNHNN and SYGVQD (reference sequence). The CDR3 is CASSERGKGLGTEAFF. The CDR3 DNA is TGCGCCAGCAGTGAAAGGGGGAAGGGGCTTGGGACTGAAGCTTTCTTT.

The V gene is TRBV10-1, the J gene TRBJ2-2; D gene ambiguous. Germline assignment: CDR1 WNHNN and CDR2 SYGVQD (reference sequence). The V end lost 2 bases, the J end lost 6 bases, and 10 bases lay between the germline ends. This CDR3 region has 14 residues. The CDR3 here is CASSEDFQAGELFF. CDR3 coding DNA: TGCGCCAGCAGTGAGGATTTCCAGGCCGGGGAGCTGTTTTTT.

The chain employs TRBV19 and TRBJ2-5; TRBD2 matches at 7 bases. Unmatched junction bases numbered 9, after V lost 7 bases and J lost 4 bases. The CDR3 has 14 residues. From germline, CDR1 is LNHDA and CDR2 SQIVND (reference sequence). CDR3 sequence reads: CASTPSGLLETQYF. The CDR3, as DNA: TGTGCCAGTACCCCTAGCGGTTTGTTAGAGACCCAGTACTTC.

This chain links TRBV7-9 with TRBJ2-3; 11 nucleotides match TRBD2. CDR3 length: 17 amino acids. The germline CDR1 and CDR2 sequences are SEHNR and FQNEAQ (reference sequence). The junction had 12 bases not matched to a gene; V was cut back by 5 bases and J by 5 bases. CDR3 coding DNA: TGTGCCAGCAGCGAACCGATAGCGGGAGGGCCCAGAGATACGCAGTATTTT. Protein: CASSEPIAGGPRDTQYF.

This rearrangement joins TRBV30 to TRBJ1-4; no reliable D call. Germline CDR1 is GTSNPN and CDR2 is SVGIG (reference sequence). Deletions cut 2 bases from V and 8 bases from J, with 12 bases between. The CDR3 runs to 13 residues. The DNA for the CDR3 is TGTGCCTGGAGTATGAACAGCAAAGAAAAACTGTTTTTT. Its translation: CAWSMNSKEKLFF.

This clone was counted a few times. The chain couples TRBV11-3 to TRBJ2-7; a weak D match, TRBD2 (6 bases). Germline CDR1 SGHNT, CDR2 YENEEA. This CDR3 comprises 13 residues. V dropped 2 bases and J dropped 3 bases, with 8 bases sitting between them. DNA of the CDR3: TGTGCCAGCAGCTTAAGGAGGGGCTACGAGCAGTACTTC. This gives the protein CASSLRRGYEQYF.

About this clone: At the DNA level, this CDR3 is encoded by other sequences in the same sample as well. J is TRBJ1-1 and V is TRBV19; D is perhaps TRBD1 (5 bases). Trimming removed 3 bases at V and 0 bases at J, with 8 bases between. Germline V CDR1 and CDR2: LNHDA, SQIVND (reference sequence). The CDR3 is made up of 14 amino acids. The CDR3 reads CASSIGGLNTEAFF. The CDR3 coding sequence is TGTGCCAGTAGTATCGGGGGACTGAACACTGAAGCTTTCTTT.

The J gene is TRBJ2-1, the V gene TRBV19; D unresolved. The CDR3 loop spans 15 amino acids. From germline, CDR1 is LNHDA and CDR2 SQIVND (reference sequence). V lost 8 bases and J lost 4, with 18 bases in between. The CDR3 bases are TGTGCCAGTTTCCAAACCAGTTCCTCATACAATGAGCAGTTCTTC. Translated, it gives CASFQTSSSYNEQFF.

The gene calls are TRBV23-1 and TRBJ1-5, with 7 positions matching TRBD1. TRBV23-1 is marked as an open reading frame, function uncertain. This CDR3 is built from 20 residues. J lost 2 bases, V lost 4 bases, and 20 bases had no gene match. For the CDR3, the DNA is TGCGCCAGCAGTCCCCAACGCCGCGACAGGGAAGCGGGGGGCAATCAGCCCCAGCATTTT. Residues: CASSPQRRDREAGGNQPQHF.

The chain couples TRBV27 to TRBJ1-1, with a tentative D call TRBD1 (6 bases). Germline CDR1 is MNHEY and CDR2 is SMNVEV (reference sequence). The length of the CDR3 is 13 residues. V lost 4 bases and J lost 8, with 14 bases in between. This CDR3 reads CASSSGQLLEAFF. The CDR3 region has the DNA TGTGCCAGCAGTTCTGGACAGTTACTGGAAGCTTTCTTT.

CDR3: CATSDSIPGHTWHGYTF. The CDR3 nucleotides read TGTGCCACCAGTGATTCGATTCCGGGACACACTTGGCATGGCTACACCTTC. The chain joins TRBV24-1 to TRBJ1-2; a possible D gene is TRBD1 (6 bases). This CDR3 spans 17 amino acids. Trimming removed 2 bases at V and 6 bases at J, with 21 bases between. CDR1 is KGHDR and CDR2 is SFDVKD in the germline V gene.

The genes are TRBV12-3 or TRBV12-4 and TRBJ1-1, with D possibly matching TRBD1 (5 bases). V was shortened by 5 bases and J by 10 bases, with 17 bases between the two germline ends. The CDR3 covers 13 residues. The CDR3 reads CASSQGSSLVAFF. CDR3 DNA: TGTGCCAGCAGTCAGGGCTCTTCTTTGGTAGCTTTCTTT.

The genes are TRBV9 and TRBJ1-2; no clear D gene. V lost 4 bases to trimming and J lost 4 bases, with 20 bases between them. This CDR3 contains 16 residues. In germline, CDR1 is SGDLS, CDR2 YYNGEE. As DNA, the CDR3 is TGTGCCAGCAGCCCCCGGAGGGCGGAGCCCAGCTATGGCTACACCTTC. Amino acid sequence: CASSPRRAEPSYGYTF.

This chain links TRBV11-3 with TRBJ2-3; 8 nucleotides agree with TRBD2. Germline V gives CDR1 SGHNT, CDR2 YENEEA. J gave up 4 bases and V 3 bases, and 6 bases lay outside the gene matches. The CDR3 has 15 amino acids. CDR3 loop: CASSFGGRISDTQYF. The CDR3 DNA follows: TGTGCCAGCAGCTTCGGCGGGAGGATTTCAGATACGCAGTATTTT.

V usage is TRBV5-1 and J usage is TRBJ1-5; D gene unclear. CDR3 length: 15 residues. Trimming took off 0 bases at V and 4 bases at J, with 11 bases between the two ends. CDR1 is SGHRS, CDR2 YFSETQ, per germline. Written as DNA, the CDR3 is TGCGCCAGCAGCTTGGCCTCAGGCTCAAATCAGCCCCAGCATTTT. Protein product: CASSLASGSNQPQHF.

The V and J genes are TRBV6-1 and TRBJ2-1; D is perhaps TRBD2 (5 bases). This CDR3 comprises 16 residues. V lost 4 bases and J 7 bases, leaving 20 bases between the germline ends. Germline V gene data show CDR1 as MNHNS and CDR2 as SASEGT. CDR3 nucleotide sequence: TGTGCCAGCAGTGTCCCGAGGGTCCCCGGGGTGAATGAGCAGTTCTTC. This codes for CASSVPRVPGVNEQFF.

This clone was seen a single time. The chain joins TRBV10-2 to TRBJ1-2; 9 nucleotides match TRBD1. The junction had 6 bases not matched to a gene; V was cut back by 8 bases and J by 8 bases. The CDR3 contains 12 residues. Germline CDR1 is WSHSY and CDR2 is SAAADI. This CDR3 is CASWDREEGYTF. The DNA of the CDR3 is TGCGCCAGCTGGGACAGGGAAGAGGGCTACACCTTC.